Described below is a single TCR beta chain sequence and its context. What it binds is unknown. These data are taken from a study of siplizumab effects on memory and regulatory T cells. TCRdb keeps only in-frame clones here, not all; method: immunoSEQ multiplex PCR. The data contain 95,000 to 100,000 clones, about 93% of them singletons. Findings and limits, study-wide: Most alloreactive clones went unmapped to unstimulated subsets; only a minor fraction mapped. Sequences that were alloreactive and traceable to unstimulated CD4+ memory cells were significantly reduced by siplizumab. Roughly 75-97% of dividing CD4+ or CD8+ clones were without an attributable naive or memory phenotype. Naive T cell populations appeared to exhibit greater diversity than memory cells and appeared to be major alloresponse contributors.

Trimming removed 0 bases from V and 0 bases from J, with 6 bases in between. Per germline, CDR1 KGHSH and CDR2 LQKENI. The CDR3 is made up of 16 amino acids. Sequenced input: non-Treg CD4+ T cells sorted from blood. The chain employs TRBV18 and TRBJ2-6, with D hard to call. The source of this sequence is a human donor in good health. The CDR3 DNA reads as TGTGCCAGCTCACCACCGGGGTTCTCTGGGGCCAACGTCCTGACTTTC. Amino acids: CASSPPGFSGANVLTF. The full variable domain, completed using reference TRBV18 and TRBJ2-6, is NAGVMQNPRHLVRRRGQEARLRCSPMKGHSHVYWYRQLPEEGLKFMVYLQKENIIDESGMPKERFSAEFPKEGPSILRIQQVVRGDSAAYFCASSPPGFSGANVLTFGAGSRLTVL.